Following are 15 T cell receptor beta chains from one sample sequenced in a study of CD8 T cells in Susac syndrome. With random hexamers, 0.5 to 1 ug RNA was reverse transcribed. In TCRdb, the immunoSEQ multiplex PCR reads were re-called with MiXCR into one record per CDR3 protein. The data contain under 200,000 distinct CDR3 sequences, roughly 95% of them singletons. Sequenced sample: CD8+ T cells from PBMCs. These receptors came from a human donor with multiple sclerosis.

J is TRBJ2-3 and V is TRBV15; TRBD2 might be the D (5 bases). Deletions cut 11 bases from V and 2 bases from J, with 17 bases between. Germline values: CDR1 LNHNV, CDR2 YYDKDF (reference sequence). The length of the CDR3 is 14 residues. CDR3 nucleotides: TGTGCCGTAACGTGGACTCCGTACACAGATACGCAGTATTTT. Translating it yields CAVTWTPYTDTQYF.

For the CDR3, the DNA is TGTGCCAGCAGTCAACAGGCCTCTAGCAATCAGCCCCAGCATTTT. This gives the protein CASSQQASSNQPQHF. The chain is built from TRBV27 and TRBJ1-5, with D tentatively TRBD1 (5 bases). This CDR3 has 15 amino acids. Trimming cost V 5 bases and J 0 bases, with 11 bases left between them. Looked up from germline, CDR1 is MNHEY and CDR2 is SMNVEV (reference sequence).

This clonotype was recorded once. The V call is TRBV18, the J call TRBJ2-1; D is uncertain. The V end was cut by 3 bases, the J end by 0 bases, with 12 bases between. The CDR3 is made up of 16 amino acids. CDR1 is KGHSH, CDR2 LQKENI, per germline. CDR3 bases: TGTGCCAGCTCACCCCCACCTGCGAGCTCCTACAATGAGCAGTTCTTC. Translating it yields CASSPPPASSYNEQFF.

V is TRBV20-1 and J is TRBJ2-1; D is uncertain. This CDR3 region has 13 residues. The germline V gene has CDR1 DFQATT and CDR2 SNEGSKA (reference sequence). V lost 3 bases and J lost 6, with 12 bases in between. Written as DNA, the CDR3 is TGCAGTGCTAGGGCAAGCAAAGGCAATGAGCAGTTCTTC. Translation: CSARASKGNEQFF.

The chain links TRBV12-3 or TRBV12-4 to TRBJ2-3; D might be TRBD2 (6 bases). The V end was cut by 6 bases, the J end by 0 bases, with 13 bases between. This CDR3 spans 15 amino acids. CDR3 bases: TGTGCCAGCAGCTTGGAGGGTCGCAGCACAGATACGCAGTATTTT. It codes for CASSLEGRSTDTQYF.

V usage is TRBV28 and J usage is TRBJ2-1, with TRBD1 identical over 9 bases. Germline lookup yields CDR1 MDHEN and CDR2 SYDVKM. Trimming cost V 6 bases and J 7 bases; bases outside gene matches: 13. The CDR3 is 16 residues long. The CDR3 DNA follows: TGTGCCAGCAGGCGGACAGGGGTAGGGGCGTTGAATGAGCAGTTCTTC. Translation gives CASRRTGVGALNEQFF. Full variable domain (outside the CDR3, taken from reference TRBV28 and TRBJ2-1): DVKVTQSSRYLVKRTGEKVFLECVQDMDHENMFWYRQDPGLGLRLIYFSYDVKMKEKGDIPEGYSVSREKKERFSLILESASTNQTSMYLCASRRTGVGALNEQFFGPGTRLTVL.

The chain recombines TRBV7-9 with TRBJ1-1, with D uncertain. This CDR3 region has 13 residues. From germline, CDR1 is SEHNR and CDR2 FQNEAQ (reference sequence). Trimming shortened V by 5 bases and J by 3 bases, and 10 bases separated the two germline ends. In nucleotides, the CDR3 is TGTGCCAGCAGCGAAGTGGGATACACTGAAGCTTTCTTT. This translates into CASSEVGYTEAFF.

In nucleotides, the CDR3 is TGTGCCAGCAGTTTATCGGGCGGGAGGTTGTACGAGCAGTACTTC. Amino acids: CASSLSGGRLYEQYF. The rearrangement links TRBV27 to TRBJ2-7, with TRBD2 identical over 8 bases. Germline trimming cut 0 bases from V and 4 bases from J; bases unmatched to any gene: 5. Germline V gene lookup returns CDR1 MNHEY and CDR2 SMNVEV (reference sequence). The length of the CDR3 is 15 residues.

J is TRBJ2-7 and V is TRBV27; 7 bases are a match to TRBD1. The CDR3 consists of 15 residues. Germline trimming cut 2 bases from V and 0 bases from J; bases unmatched to any gene: 4. Germline CDR1 and CDR2: MNHEY and SMNVEV (reference sequence). CDR3: CASSLADRSSYEQYF. CDR3 sequence (DNA): TGTGCCAGCAGTTTAGCGGACAGGTCCTCCTACGAGCAGTACTTC.

This chain connects TRBV29-1 to TRBJ2-7, with 11 bases aligning to TRBD2. In germline, CDR1 is SQVTM, CDR2 ANQGSEA. The CDR3 has 13 residues. V lost 6 bases, J lost 4 bases, and 5 bases stayed unmatched. The CDR3 loop is CSVMTSGDYEQYF. CDR3 DNA sequence: TGCAGCGTGATGACTAGCGGGGATTACGAGCAGTACTTC.

The chain uses TRBV5-6 and TRBJ2-1; 10 nucleotides agree with TRBD2. CDR1 is SGHDT, CDR2 YYEEEE, per germline. Trimming removed 0 bases from V and 9 bases from J; junction bases left unmatched: 12. The CDR3 extends over 17 amino acids. The CDR3 DNA sequence: TGTGCCAGCAGCTTGGCTCTAGCGGGAGTCCTCAGCTGTGAGCAGTTCTTC. Residues: CASSLALAGVLSCEQFF. Using reference TRBV5-6 and TRBJ2-1 for the parts outside the CDR3, the full variable domain is DAGVTQSPTHLIKTRGQQVTLRCSPKSGHDTVSWYQQALGQGPQFIFQYYEEEERQRGNFPDRFSGHQFPNYSSELNVNALLLGDSALYLCASSLALAGVLSCEQFFGPGTRLTVL.

CDR3 in amino acids: CASSLLGTPVYQETQYF. Written as DNA, the CDR3 is TGTGCCAGCAGTTTATTAGGGACCCCTGTGTACCAAGAGACCCAGTACTTC. V usage is TRBV28 and J usage is TRBJ2-5; D possibly uses TRBD1 or TRBD2 (5 bases each). CDR3 length: 17 amino acids. V was cut by 1 base and J by 0 bases, with 15 bases left in between. Germline CDR1 and CDR2: MDHEN and SYDVKM.

The chain employs TRBV27 and TRBJ2-3; 7 bases are shared with TRBD2. Trimming at V came to 5 bases and at J to 5 bases, leaving 16 bases not matched to a gene. CDR1 is MNHEY and CDR2 is SMNVEV in the germline V gene (reference sequence). This CDR3 comprises 17 residues. CDR3 protein: CASSPKSGGGPGDTQYF. The CDR3 DNA reads TGTGCCAGCAGTCCCAAATCTGGGGGAGGGCCGGGAGATACGCAGTATTTT.

The rearrangement links TRBV5-4 to TRBJ2-1, with D perhaps TRBD2 (5 bases). Per the germline V gene, CDR1 is SGHNT and CDR2 is YYREEE (reference sequence). The CDR3 runs to 13 residues. Trimming removed 4 bases at V and 8 bases at J, with 13 bases between. CDR3 sequence (DNA): TGTGCCAGCAGCGGACCCCTAGCATATGAGCAGTTCTTC. Protein product: CASSGPLAYEQFF.

The gene calls are TRBV7-9 and TRBJ2-7, with unresolved D. Germline V gene data show CDR1 as SEHNR and CDR2 as FQNEAQ (reference sequence). V lost 2 bases and J lost 2, with 13 bases in between. CDR3 length: 15 residues. CDR3 nucleotides: TGTGCCAGCAGCTTATCACAGTCAAGGGCCTACGAGCAGTACTTC. Amino acid sequence: CASSLSQSRAYEQYF.